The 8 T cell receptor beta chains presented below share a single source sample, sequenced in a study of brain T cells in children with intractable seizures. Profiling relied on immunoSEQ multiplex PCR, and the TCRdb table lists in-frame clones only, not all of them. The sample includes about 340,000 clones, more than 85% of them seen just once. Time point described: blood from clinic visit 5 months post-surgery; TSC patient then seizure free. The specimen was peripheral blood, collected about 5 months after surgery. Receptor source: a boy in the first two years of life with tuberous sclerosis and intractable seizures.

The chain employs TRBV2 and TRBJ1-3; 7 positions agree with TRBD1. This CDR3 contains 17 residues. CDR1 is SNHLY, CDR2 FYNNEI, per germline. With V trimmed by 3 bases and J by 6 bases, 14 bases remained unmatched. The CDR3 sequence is CASSEGTGESWENTIYF. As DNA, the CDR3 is TGTGCCAGCAGTGAGGGAACAGGGGAAAGTTGGGAAAACACCATATATTTT.

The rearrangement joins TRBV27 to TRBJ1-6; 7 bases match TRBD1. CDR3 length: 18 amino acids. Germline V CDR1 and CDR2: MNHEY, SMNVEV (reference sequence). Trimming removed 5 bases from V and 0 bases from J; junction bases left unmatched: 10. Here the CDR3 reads CASSAHRGLNSYNSPLHF. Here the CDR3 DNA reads TGTGCCAGCAGTGCCCACAGGGGATTAAACTCCTATAATTCACCCCTCCACTTT.

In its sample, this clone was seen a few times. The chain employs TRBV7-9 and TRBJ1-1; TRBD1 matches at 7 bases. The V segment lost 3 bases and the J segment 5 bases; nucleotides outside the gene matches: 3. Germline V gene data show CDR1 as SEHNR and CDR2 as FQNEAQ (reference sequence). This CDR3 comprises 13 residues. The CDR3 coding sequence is TGTGCCAGCAGCTTCACAGGGGTGACTGAAGCTTTCTTT. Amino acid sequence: CASSFTGVTEAFF.

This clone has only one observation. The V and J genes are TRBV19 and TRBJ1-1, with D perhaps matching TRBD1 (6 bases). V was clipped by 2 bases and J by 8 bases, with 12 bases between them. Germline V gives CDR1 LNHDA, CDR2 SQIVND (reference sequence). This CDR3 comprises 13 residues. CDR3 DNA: TGTGCCAGTAGTATATATGGGGGGCGAGAAGCTTTCTTT. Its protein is CASSIYGGREAFF.

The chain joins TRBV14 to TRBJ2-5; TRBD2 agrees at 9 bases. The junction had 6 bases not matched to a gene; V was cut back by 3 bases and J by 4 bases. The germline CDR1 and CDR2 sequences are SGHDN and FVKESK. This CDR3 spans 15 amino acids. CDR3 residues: CASSQRTSVPETQYF. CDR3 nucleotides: TGTGCCAGCAGCCAGCGGACTAGCGTCCCAGAGACCCAGTACTTC.

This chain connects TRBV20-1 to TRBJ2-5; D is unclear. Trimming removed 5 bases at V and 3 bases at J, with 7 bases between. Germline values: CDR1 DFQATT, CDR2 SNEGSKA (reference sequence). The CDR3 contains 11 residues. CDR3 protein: CSASRKETQYF. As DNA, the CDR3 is TGCAGTGCTTCGCGAAAAGAGACCCAGTACTTC.

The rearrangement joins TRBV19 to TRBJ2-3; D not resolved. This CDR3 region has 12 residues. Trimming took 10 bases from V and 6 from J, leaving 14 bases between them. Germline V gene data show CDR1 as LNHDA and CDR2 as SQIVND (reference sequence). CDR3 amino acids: CATSPPRDTQYF. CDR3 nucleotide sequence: TGTGCCACCTCGCCACCCCGGGATACGCAGTATTTT.

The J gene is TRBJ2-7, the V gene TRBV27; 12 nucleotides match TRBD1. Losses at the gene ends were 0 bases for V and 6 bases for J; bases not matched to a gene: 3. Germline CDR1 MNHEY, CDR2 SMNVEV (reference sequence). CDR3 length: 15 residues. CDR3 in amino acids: CASSLSGTGGVEQYF. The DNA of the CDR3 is TGTGCCAGCAGTTTATCCGGGACAGGGGGCGTCGAGCAGTACTTC.